This TCR beta chain was identified in a study of early T cells in non-severe SARS-CoV-2 infection. Across the whole study: Sequencing targeted bulk RNA from unsorted whole blood, leaving chains unpaired.

This clonotype was detected only a few times. The antigen remains undetermined. Study-level findings and limits: Using VDJdb, the matching emphasized anti-spike CD8 responses while missing private and CD4 specificities.

TCRdb re-called the 5' RACE reads with MiXCR, one entry per CDR3 protein. Among about 33,000 distinct CDR3 sequences listed, 5% were seen once. V gave up 5 bases and J gave up 0 bases, with 17 bases separating them. Germline loops: CDR1 SGHAT, CDR2 FQNNGV. The CDR3 has 17 amino acids. This rearrangement joins TRBV11-2 to TRBJ2-4; perhaps TRBD1 as D (5 bases). The sequencing input was whole blood. The sequence was collected from an adult who was a healthcare worker with PCR-confirmed SARS-CoV-2 infection or an uninfected control (not recorded which). CDR3 loop: CASSPVIVGVAKNIQYF. In DNA form, the CDR3 reads TGTGCCAGCAGCCCAGTAATCGTAGGGGTAGCCAAAAACATTCAGTACTTC.